This TCR beta chain derives from a study of cytotoxic CD8 clonotypes in ibrutinib-treated CLL. This CDR3 contains 18 residues. V lost 6 bases and J 4 bases, leaving 22 bases between the germline ends. Germline values: CDR1 MDHEN, CDR2 SYDVKM. Clones were read by immunoSEQ multiplex PCR, and TCRdb kept only the in-frame ones, dropping some. The sample has roughly 330,000 clones, roughly 67% seen once. Sequenced here: PBMCs, sampled after 36 months of ibrutinib treatment. This chain connects TRBV28 to TRBJ1-6, with D perhaps matching TRBD1 (5 bases). This TCR derives from a human donor with chronic lymphocytic leukemia. The CDR3 coding sequence is TGTGCCAGCAGCCTGACGGGACCCCTGGGCCCATATAATTCACCCCTCCACTTT. This encodes CASSLTGPLGPYNSPLHF.